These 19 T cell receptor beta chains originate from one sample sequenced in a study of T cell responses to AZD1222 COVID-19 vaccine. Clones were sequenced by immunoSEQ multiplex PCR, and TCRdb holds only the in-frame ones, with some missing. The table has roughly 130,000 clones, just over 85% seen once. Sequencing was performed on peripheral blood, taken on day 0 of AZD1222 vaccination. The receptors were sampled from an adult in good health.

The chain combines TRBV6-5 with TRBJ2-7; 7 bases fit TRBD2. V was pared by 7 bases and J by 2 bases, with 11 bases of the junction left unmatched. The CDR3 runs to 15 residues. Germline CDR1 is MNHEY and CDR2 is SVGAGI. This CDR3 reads CASTPQTSSAYEQYF. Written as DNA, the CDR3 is TGTGCCAGCACCCCTCAGACTAGCAGCGCCTACGAGCAGTACTTC.

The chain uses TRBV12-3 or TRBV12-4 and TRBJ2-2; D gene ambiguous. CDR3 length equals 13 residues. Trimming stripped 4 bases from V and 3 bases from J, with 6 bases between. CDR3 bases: TGTGCCAGCAGTTCTCTAGACACCGGGGAGCTGTTTTTT. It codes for CASSSLDTGELFF.

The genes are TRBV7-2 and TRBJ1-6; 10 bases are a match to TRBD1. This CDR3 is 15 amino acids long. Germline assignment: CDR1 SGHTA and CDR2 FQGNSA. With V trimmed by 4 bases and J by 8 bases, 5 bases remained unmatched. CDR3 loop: CASSSGGTGDSPLHF. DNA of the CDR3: TGTGCCAGCAGCTCCGGGGGGACAGGGGATTCACCCCTCCACTTT.

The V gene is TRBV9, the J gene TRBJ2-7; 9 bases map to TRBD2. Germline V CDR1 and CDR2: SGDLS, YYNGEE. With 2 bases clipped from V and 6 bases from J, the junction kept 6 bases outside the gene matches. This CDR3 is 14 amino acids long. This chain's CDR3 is CASSVIAGVSEQYF. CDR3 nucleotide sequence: TGTGCCAGCAGCGTCATAGCGGGAGTGAGCGAGCAGTACTTC.

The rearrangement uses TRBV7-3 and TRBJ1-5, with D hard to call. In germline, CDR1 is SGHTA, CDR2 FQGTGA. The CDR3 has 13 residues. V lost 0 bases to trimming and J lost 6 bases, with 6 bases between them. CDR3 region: CASSLTRVQPQHF. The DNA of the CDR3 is TGTGCCAGCAGCTTAACGCGGGTTCAGCCCCAGCATTTT.

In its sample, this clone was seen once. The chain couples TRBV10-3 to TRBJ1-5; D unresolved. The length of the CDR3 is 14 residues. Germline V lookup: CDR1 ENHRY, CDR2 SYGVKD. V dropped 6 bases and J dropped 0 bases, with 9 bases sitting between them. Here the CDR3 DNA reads TGTGCCATCAGGGCAGCTTCTAGCAATCAGCCCCAGCATTTT. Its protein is CAIRAASSNQPQHF.

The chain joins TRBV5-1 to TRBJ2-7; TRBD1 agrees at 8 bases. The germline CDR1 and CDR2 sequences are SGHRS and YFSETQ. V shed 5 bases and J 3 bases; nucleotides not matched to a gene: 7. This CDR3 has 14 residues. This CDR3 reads CASSPGTGNYEQYF. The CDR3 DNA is TGCGCCAGCAGTCCCGGGACAGGCAACTACGAGCAGTACTTC.

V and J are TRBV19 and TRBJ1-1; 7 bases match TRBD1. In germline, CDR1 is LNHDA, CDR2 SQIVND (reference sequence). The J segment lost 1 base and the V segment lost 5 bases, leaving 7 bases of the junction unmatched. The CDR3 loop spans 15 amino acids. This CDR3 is CASSGTVRANTEAFF. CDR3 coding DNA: TGTGCCAGTAGTGGGACAGTTAGAGCGAACACTGAAGCTTTCTTT.

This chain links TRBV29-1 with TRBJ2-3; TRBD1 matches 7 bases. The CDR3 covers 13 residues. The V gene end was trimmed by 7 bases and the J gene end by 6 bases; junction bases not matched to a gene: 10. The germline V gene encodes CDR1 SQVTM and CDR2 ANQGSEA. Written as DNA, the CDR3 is TGCAGCGCCCAGGGACAGACTTCCGATACGCAGTATTTT. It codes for CSAQGQTSDTQYF.

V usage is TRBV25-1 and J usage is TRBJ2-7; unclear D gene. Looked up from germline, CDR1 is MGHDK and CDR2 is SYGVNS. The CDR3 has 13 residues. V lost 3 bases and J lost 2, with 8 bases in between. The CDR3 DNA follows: TGTGCCAGCAGTGACAGATTCACCTACGAGCAGTACTTC. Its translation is CASSDRFTYEQYF.

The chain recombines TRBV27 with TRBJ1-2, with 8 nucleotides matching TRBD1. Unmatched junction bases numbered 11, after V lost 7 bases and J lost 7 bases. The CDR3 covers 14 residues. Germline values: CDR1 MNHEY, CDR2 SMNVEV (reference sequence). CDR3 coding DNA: TGTGCCAGCACCACGTCAGGGGGCGAATTTGGCTACACCTTC. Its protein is CASTTSGGEFGYTF.

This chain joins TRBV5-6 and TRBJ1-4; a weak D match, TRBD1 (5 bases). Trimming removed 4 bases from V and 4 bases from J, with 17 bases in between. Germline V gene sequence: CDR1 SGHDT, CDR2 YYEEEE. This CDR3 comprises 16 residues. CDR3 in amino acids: CASSKNRDSHNEKLFF. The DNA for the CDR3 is TGTGCCAGCAGCAAGAACCGGGACTCCCATAATGAAAAACTGTTTTTT.

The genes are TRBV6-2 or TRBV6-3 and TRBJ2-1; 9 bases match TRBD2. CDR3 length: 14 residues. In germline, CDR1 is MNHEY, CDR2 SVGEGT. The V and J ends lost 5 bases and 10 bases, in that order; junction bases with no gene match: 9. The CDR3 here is CASSVAGGPREQFF. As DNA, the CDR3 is TGTGCCAGCAGTGTCGCGGGAGGGCCGCGGGAGCAGTTCTTC.

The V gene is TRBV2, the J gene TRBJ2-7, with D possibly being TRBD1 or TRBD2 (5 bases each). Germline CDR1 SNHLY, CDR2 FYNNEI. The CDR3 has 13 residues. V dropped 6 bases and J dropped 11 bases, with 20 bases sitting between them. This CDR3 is CASSFGTAQMEYF. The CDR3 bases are TGTGCCAGCAGCTTTGGGACCGCCCAAATGGAGTACTTC.

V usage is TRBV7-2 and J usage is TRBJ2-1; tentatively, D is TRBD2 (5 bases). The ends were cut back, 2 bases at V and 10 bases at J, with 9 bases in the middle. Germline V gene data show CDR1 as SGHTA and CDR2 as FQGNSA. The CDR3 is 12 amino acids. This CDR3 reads CASSLPGIEQFF. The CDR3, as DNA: TGTGCCAGCAGCTTACCGGGAATCGAGCAGTTCTTC. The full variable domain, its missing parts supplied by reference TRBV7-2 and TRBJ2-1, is GAGVSQSPSNKVTEKGKDVELRCDPISGHTALYWYRQSLGQGLEFLIYFQGNSAPDKSGLPSDRFSAERTGGSVSTLTIQRTQQEDSAVYLCASSLPGIEQFFGPGTRLTVL.

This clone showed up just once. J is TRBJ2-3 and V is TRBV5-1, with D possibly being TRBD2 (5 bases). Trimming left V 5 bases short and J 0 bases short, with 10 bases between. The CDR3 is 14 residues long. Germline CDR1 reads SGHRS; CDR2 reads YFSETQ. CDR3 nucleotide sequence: TGCGCCAGCAGGACTATAGTTAGCACAGATACGCAGTATTTT. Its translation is CASRTIVSTDTQYF.

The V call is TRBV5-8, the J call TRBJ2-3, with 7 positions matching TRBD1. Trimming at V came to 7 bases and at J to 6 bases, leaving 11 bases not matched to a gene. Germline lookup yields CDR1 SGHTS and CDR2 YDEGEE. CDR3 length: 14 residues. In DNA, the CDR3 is TGTGCCAGCCGAAACAGGGGCGCAACGGATACGCAGTATTTT. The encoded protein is CASRNRGATDTQYF.

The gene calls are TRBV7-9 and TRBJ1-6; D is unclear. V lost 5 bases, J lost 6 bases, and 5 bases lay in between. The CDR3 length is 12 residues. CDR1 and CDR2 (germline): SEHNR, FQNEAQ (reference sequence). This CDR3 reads CASSPINSPLHF. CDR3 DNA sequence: TGTGCCAGCAGCCCCATTAATTCACCCCTCCACTTT. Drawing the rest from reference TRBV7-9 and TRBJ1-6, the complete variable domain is DTGVSQNPRHKITKRGQNVTFRCDPISEHNRLYWYRQTLGQGPEFLTYFQNEAQLEKSRLLSDRFSAERPKGSFSTLEIQRTEQGDSAMYLCASSPINSPLHFGNGTRLTVT.

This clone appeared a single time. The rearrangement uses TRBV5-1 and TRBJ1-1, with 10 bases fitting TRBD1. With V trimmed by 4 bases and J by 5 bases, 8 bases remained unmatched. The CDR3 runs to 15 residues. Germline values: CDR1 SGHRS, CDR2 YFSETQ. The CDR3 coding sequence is TGCGCCAGCAGCCCTCACCGGGACAGGGGTACTGAAGCTTTCTTT. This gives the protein CASSPHRDRGTEAFF.